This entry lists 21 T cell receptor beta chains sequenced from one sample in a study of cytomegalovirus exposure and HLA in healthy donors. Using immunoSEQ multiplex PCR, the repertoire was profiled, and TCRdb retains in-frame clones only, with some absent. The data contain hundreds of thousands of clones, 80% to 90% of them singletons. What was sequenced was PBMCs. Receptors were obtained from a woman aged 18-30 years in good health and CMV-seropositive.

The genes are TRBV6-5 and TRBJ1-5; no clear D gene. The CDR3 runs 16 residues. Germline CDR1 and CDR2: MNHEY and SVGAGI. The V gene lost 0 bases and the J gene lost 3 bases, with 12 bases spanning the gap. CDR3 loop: CASSYSSVRDNQPQHF. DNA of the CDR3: TGTGCCAGCAGTTACTCGTCGGTGAGGGACAATCAGCCCCAGCATTTT.

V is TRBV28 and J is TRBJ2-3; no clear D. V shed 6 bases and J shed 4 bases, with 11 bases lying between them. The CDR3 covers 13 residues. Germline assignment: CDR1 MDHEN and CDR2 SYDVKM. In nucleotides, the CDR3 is TGTGCCAGCAGCCTAGGAGTTCCAGATACGCAGTATTTT. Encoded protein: CASSLGVPDTQYF.

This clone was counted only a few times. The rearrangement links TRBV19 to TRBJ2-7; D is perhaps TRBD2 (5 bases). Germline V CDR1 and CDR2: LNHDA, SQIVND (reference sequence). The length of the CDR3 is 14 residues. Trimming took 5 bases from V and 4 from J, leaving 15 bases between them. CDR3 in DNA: TGTGCCAGTAGTGCTCCCGGGATCTCTTACGAGCAGTACTTC. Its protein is CASSAPGISYEQYF.

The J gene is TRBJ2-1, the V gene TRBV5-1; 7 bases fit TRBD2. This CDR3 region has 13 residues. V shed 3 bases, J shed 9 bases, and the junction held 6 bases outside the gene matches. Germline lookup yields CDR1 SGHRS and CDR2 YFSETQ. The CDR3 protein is CASSSYLAAEQFF. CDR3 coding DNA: TGCGCCAGCAGCTCCTATCTAGCGGCTGAGCAGTTCTTC.

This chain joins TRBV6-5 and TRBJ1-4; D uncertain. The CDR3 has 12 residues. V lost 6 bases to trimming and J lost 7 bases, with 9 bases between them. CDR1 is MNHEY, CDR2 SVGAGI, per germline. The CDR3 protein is CASRVTCEKLFF. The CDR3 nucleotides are TGTGCCAGCAGGGTAACATGTGAAAAACTGTTTTTT.

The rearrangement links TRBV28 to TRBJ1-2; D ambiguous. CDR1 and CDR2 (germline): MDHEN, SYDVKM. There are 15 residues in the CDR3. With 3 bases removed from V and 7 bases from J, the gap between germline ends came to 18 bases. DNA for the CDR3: TGTGCCAGCAGTTTCATAGCTGAGGGAGCGCTTGGCTACACCTTC. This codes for CASSFIAEGALGYTF.

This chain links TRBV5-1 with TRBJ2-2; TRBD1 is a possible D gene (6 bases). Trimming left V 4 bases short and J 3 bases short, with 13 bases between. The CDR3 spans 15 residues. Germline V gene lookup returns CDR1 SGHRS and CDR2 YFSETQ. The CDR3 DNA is TGCGCCAGCAGCATACAGGGACGGGACACCGGGGAGCTGTTTTTT. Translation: CASSIQGRDTGELFF.

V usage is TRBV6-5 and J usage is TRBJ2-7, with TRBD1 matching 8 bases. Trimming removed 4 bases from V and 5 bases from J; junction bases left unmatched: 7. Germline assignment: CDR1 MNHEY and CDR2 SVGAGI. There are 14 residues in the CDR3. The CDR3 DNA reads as TGTGCCAGCAGTTTGTCCAGGGGGCATAACGAGCAGTACTTC. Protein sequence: CASSLSRGHNEQYF.

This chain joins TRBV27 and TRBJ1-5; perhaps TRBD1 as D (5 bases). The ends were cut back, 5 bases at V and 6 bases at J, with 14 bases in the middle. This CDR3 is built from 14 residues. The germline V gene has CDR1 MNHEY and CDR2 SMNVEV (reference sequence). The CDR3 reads CASSPTGEGQPQHF. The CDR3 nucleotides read TGTGCCAGCAGTCCCACGGGGGAGGGTCAGCCCCAGCATTTT.

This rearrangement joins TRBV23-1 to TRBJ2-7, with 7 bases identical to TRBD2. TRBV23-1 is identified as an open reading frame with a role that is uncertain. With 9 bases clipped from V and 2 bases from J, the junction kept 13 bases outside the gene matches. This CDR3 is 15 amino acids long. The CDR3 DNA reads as TGCGCCAGGGAATCTGGGGGGGAGCTGGCCTACGAGCAGTACTTC. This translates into CARESGGELAYEQYF.

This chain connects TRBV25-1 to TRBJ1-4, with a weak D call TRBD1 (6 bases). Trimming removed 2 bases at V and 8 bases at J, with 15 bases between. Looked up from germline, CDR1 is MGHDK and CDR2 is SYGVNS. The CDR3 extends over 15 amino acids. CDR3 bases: TGTGCCAGCAGTGAAGGGGGCAGGGGACACGAAAAACTGTTTTTT. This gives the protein CASSEGGRGHEKLFF.

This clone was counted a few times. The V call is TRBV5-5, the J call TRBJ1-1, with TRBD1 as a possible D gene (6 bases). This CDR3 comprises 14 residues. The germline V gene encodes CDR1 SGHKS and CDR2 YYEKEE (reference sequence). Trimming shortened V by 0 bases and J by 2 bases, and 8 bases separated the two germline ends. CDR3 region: CASSLAGANTEAFF. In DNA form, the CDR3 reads TGTGCCAGCAGCTTGGCAGGGGCCAACACTGAAGCTTTCTTT.

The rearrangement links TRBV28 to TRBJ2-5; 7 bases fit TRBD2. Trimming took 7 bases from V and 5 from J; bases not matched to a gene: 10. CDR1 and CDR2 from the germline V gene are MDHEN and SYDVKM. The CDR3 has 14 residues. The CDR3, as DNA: TGTGCCAGCACCTACGGCGGGGAGGGGGAGACCCAGTACTTC. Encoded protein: CASTYGGEGETQYF.

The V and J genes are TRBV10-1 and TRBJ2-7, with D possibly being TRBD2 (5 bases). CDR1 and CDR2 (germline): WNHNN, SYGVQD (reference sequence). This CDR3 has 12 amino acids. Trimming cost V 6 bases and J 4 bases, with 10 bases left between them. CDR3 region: CASSPGDYEQYF. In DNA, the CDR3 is TGCGCCAGCAGCCCCGGGGATTACGAGCAGTACTTC.

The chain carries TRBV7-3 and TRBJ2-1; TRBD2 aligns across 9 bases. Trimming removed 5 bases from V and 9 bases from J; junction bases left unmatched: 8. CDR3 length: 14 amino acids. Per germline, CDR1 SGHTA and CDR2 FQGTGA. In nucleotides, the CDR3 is TGTGCCAGCAGCCCCGGACTAGCGTCCGGTGAGCAGTTCTTC. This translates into CASSPGLASGEQFF.

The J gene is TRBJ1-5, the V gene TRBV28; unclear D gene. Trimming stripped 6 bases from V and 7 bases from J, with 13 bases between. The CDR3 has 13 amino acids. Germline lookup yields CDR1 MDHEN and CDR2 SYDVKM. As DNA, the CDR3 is TGTGCCAGCAGGTTGATAACGGGGCAGCCCCAGCATTTT. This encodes CASRLITGQPQHF.

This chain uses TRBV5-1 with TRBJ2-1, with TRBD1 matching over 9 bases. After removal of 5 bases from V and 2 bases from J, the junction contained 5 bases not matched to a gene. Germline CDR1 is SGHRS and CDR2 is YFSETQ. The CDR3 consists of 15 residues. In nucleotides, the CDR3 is TGCGCCAGCAGGTCCCGGGACAGGGCCTACAATGAGCAGTTCTTC. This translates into CASRSRDRAYNEQFF.

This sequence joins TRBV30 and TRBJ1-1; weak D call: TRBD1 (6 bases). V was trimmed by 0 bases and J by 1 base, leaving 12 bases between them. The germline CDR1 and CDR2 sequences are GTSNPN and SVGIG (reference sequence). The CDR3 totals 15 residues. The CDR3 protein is CAWSVGRTENTEAFF. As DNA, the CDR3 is TGTGCCTGGAGTGTAGGCAGGACAGAGAACACTGAAGCTTTCTTT.

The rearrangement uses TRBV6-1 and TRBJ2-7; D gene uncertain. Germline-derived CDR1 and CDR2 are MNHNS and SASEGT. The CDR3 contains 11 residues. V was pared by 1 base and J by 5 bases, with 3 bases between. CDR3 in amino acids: CASSEVNEQYF. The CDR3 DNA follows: TGTGCCAGCAGTGAAGTCAACGAGCAGTACTTC.

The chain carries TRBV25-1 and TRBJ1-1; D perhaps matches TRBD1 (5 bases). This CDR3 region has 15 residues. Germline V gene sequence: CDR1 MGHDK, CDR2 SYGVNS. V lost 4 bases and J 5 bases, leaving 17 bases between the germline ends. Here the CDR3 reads CASSARGLRGTEAFF. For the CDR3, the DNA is TGTGCCAGCAGTGCCCGGGGACTCCGAGGGACTGAAGCTTTCTTT.

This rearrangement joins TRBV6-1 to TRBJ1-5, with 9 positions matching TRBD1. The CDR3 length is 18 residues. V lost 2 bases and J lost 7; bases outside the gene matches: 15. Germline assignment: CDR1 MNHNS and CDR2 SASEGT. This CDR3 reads CASSEKKGQGFLEQPQHF. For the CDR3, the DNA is TGTGCCAGCAGTGAAAAAAAGGGACAGGGCTTTTTAGAACAGCCCCAGCATTTT.